This section outlines one T cell receptor beta chain sequence together with its context. These data come from a study of blood T cell repertoires in COVID-19. CDR3 length equals 13 residues. The germline CDR1 and CDR2 sequences are KGHSH and LQKENI. Trimming shortened V by 4 bases and J by 0 bases, and 7 bases separated the two germline ends. Generated by immunoSEQ multiplex PCR, the TCRdb table keeps only in-frame clones and is missing some. This table has about 400,000 clones, around 88% appearing once. The sequence was obtained from a woman aged 25 to 39 with acute or convalescent COVID-19. Sequencing was carried out using peripheral blood. The chain couples TRBV18 to TRBJ2-7, with D tentatively TRBD2 (5 bases). The CDR3 region is CASSLGSSYEQYF. The DNA of the CDR3 is TGTGCCAGCTCACTAGGGAGCTCCTACGAGCAGTACTTC.